The rows below give T cell receptor beta chains drawn from one sample of a study of blood T cell repertoires in COVID-19. The method was immunoSEQ multiplex PCR; TCRdb's version includes in-frame clones alone and lacks a portion of them. The table records hundreds of thousands of clones, around 89% of them present only once. The sequenced material came from PBMCs or T cells enriched from blood (not recorded which). These receptor sequences come from a woman in her 40s who had recovered from COVID-19. Both conserved end residues are part of each CDR3. Fields, in order: J gene, clone size, D gene, V gene, CDR3 protein, CDR3 DNA. The D gene is left open where the match is weak. Expanded clones are given a class, and other clones once, few, many or no size at all.

TRBJ2-7 once TRBD2 TRBV6-5 CASSLFSGSEQYF TGTGCCAGCAGCCTCTTTAGCGGGAGTGAGCAGTACTTC
TRBJ2-3 . . TRBV2 CASSVGGEEYF TGTGCCAGCAGTGTTGGCGGTGAGGAGTATTTT
TRBJ2-1 . TRBD2 TRBV6-5 CASIGTSGGVDEQFF TGTGCCAGCATTGGGACTAGCGGGGGGGTGGATGAGCAGTTCTTC
TRBJ2-1 . . TRBV9 CASVGTVGNEQFF TGTGCCAGCGTTGGTACAGTCGGCAATGAGCAGTTCTTC
TRBJ2-1 . . TRBV24-1 CATSDPRRSGKEYNEQFF TGTGCCACCAGTGACCCTCGGCGCTCAGGGAAGGAATACAATGAGCAGTTCTTC
TRBJ1-5 . . TRBV19 CASSIIQGNQPQHF TGTGCCAGTAGTATAATTCAGGGGAACCAGCCCCAGCATTTT
TRBJ2-5 . . TRBV24-1 CATSDSPVLNQETQYF TGTGCCACCAGTGATTCCCCAGTCCTGAACCAAGAGACCCAGTACTTC
TRBJ2-3 once TRBD1 TRBV5-4 CASSRRNDRGRDTQYF TGTGCCAGCAGCCGGAGGAATGACAGGGGGAGAGATACGCAGTATTTT
TRBJ2-7 . TRBD2 TRBV18 CASSLAGASYEQYF TGTGCCAGCTCATTAGCGGGGGCTTCCTACGAGCAGTACTTC
TRBJ2-7 . . TRBV3-1/TRBV3-2 CASSQDVALEQYF TGTGCCAGCAGCCAAGATGTGGCCTTGGAGCAGTACTTC
TRBJ1-2 . TRBD1 TRBV27 CASSETGAYGYTF TGTGCCAGCAGCGAAACAGGGGCCTATGGCTACACCTTC
TRBJ2-3 . . TRBV6-6 CASNELGQSTDTQYF TGTGCCAGCAACGAACTGGGCCAGAGCACAGATACGCAGTATTTT
TRBJ2-1 . . TRBV7-2 CASRGAGYNEQFF TGTGCCAGCAGGGGGGCCGGGTACAATGAGCAGTTCTTC
TRBJ2-5 . . TRBV20-1 CSARAVETQYF TGCAGTGCTAGAGCAGTAGAGACCCAGTACTTC
TRBJ2-1 . . TRBV7-3 CASSLTLAPPWEQFF TGTGCCAGCAGCTTAACGTTGGCCCCCCCGTGGGAGCAGTTCTTC
TRBJ1-2 . . TRBV30 CAWIPRGGLYGYTF TGTGCCTGGATCCCACGGGGGGGGCTCTATGGCTACACCTTC
TRBJ2-7 . TRBD2 TRBV2 CASRSGGYEQYF TGTGCCAGCAGGAGCGGGGGCTACGAGCAGTACTTC